The clone carrying this T cell receptor (beta chain) was picked up a small number of times. The data derive from a study of beta chain features in type 1 diabetes. Study-wide background: All samples combined gave 95 million to 130 million sorted cells for examination.

Expressed TCRB transcripts got sequenced, as all isolated RNA was reverse transcribed. Profiled with immunoSEQ multiplex PCR; TCRdb holds only in-frame clones, not every one. The sample lists 620,000 or so clones, 15% to 19% occurring once. This CDR3 has 13 amino acids. Germline CDR1 reads SGHRS; CDR2 reads YFSETQ. Trimming took off 2 bases at V and 7 bases at J, with 12 bases between the two ends. The sequence was obtained from a man aged 18-30 years in good health. The sample was naive CD4+ T cells from blood. The chain recombines TRBV5-1 with TRBJ1-2, with unresolved D. Written as DNA, the CDR3 is TGCGCCAGCAGCTTACGTGAGGGAAGTGGCTACACCTTC. Protein: CASSLREGSGYTF.